There are a few counts of the clone carrying this T cell receptor (beta chain). Its antigen is unknown. This sample was included in a study of shared clonotypes between healthy human individuals. The CDR3 is 18 amino acids. The germline gives CDR1 SGHNT, CDR2 YYREEE (reference sequence). V trimming: 2 bases; J trimming: 2 bases; junction bases outside the gene matches: 9. Study-wide results and limits: Exclusively blood specimens were collected; tissue repertoires likely differ.

In the original processing: ImmunoSEQ junction-only sequences lacked quality scores, so their filtering differed. The method was immunoSEQ multiplex PCR; TCRdb's version includes in-frame clones alone and lacks a portion of them. V, J and clone size are taken as reported in that table, and D and trimming were inferred from the DNA itself. The sample has approximately 720,000 clones, about two thirds seen once. Specimen: memory CD4+ T cells sorted from blood. Subset defined: CD45RA-negative fraction. The clonotype was recovered from a young woman in good health. The V and J genes are TRBV5-4 and TRBJ2-2, with TRBD2 matching over 10 bases. CDR3 in amino acids: CASSFSGRVTINTGELFF. The CDR3 coding sequence is TGTGCCAGCAGCTTCAGCGGGAGGGTAACGATTAACACCGGGGAGCTGTTTTTT.